These T cell receptor beta chains were read from a single sample in a study of T cells after yellow fever vaccination. MiXCR, run by TCRdb on the 5' RACE reads, gives a single entry per CDR3 protein. The data hold about 230,000 distinct CDR3 sequences, with 6.5% to 7.5% observed a single time. Sample: CD4+ T cells sorted from PBMCs, taken on the day of the yellow fever booster vaccination. These receptor sequences come from a man younger than 45 who received the YFV17D yellow fever vaccine. Each CDR3 is given without its conserved first and last residue.

>TRBV12-3/TRBV12-4|TRBJ2-3
ASRRLGTSGSTDTQY
>TRBV7-6|TRBJ2-2
ASRQQGSTGELF
>TRBV20-1|TRBJ2-2
SARGGSTGELF
>TRBV20-1|TRBJ2-7
SASRTIYEQY
>TRBV6-5|TRBJ1-2
ASRPDLQGARYGYT
>TRBV20-1|TRBJ2-3
SAVGQGRLAGAIGTDTQY
>TRBV4-3|TRBJ1-6
ASSQDLSGNNSPLH
>TRBV15|TRBJ2-3
ATSRDGRDTDTQY
>TRBV20-1|TRBJ2-7
SARVFYADEQY
>TRBV20-1|TRBJ2-7
SASPSGRAQTGTYEQY
>TRBV6-2/TRBV6-3|TRBJ2-2
ASRLNRGTGELF
>TRBV5-6|TRBJ1-2
ASRGVPYGYT
>TRBV27|TRBJ2-3
ATRLAGDDTQY
>TRBV4-3|TRBJ2-7
ASSQEDGGIREQY
>TRBV20-1|TRBJ1-5
SAKGNSNQPQH
>TRBV21-1|TRBJ2-7
ASSAIRTGSSYEQY
>TRBV7-2|TRBJ1-2
ASSGIRTRSINGYT
>TRBV6-1|TRBJ2-1
ASWSLYNEQF
>TRBV20-1|TRBJ2-5
SAREELAEQETQY
>TRBV20-1|TRBJ2-3
SAGGFTDTQY
>TRBV20-1|TRBJ2-7
SARDQRQLFNEQY
>TRBV5-1|TRBJ2-5
ASSLGTDWGRETQY
>TRBV10-3|TRBJ1-2
AISESDNYGYT
>TRBV7-2|TRBJ2-3
ASSSIPITDTQY
>TRBV7-2|TRBJ1-2
ASSLQGNGYT
>TRBV7-6|TRBJ1-1
ASSRRDGGYPNTEAF
>TRBV6-1|TRBJ2-4
ASSPPPQATAWINIQY
>TRBV11-3|TRBJ2-3
ASSCPAGVKDTQY